Below, 21 T cell receptor beta chains from the same sample are listed, as sequenced in a study of long-term antiretroviral therapy in people with HIV. Samples were assayed with immunoSEQ v3.0 at survey level. Assay: immunoSEQ multiplex PCR; the TCRdb copy retains only in-frame clones and omits some. This table has about 33,000 clones, about 96% appearing once. The sequences come from unsorted PBMCs, collected approximately 6.8 years after starting antiretroviral therapy. Every receptor here comes from a man aged 25 to 45 with HIV.

V and J are TRBV6-1 and TRBJ1-1; TRBD1 is a possible D gene (6 bases). Trimming pared 2 bases from V and 8 bases from J, leaving 12 bases between. This CDR3 contains 13 residues. The germline gives CDR1 MNHNS, CDR2 SASEGT. The CDR3 loop reads CASSETRQGEAFF. CDR3 bases: TGTGCCAGCAGTGAAACGAGGCAGGGGGAAGCTTTCTTT.

The chain employs TRBV5-6 and TRBJ1-2; maybe TRBD1 (6 bases). CDR3 length: 11 amino acids. The germline gives CDR1 SGHDT, CDR2 YYEEEE. Trimming removed 1 base from V and 13 bases from J, with 11 bases in between. DNA for the CDR3: TGTGCCAGCAGCTTGAGGGGGGACCCCACCTTC. Translation: CASSLRGDPTF.

The genes are TRBV7-3 and TRBJ1-1, with TRBD1 matching over 7 bases. The CDR3 has 14 amino acids. The V gene's germline CDR1 is SGHTA and CDR2 FQGTGA. V lost 5 bases to trimming and J lost 3 bases; unmatched junction nucleotides: 6. The chain's CDR3 is CASSLNRGDTEAFF. CDR3 nucleotide sequence: TGTGCCAGCAGCCTAAACAGGGGAGACACTGAAGCTTTCTTT.

The rearrangement uses TRBV11-2 and TRBJ1-4, with 8 bases that match TRBD1. The end of the DNA aligns better with TRBJ2-2, so the J call may be wrong. The CDR3 runs to 15 residues. Germline CDR1 and CDR2: SGHAT and FQNNGV. Here the CDR3 reads CASSRGQGSPVELFF. The CDR3 nucleotides are TGTGCCAGCAGCAGAGGACAGGGATCCCCTGTGGAGCTGTTTTTT.

V and J are TRBV5-4 and TRBJ1-1, with unresolved D. This CDR3 is 14 amino acids long. Trimming shortened V by 4 bases and J by 1 base, and 11 bases separated the two germline ends. Germline V CDR1 and CDR2: SGHNT, YYREEE (reference sequence). In nucleotides, the CDR3 is TGTGCCAGCAGCCCCCAGGCAGGGAACACTGAAGCTTTCTTT. Translated, it gives CASSPQAGNTEAFF.

The CDR3 sequence: CASSPTGSGANEKLFF. The CDR3 DNA reads TGTGCCAGCAGTCCCACAGGGAGTGGGGCTAATGAAAAACTGTTTTTT. The chain is built from TRBV6-6 and TRBJ1-4; tentative D call: TRBD1 (6 bases). CDR3 length equals 16 residues. Germline V gene lookup returns CDR1 MNHNY and CDR2 SVGAGI (reference sequence). The V gene lost 5 bases and the J gene lost 3 bases, with 16 bases spanning the gap.

This clone was observed a single time. This chain links TRBV9 with TRBJ2-7; D is perhaps TRBD2 (5 bases). Germline CDR1 SGDLS, CDR2 YYNGEE. V lost 0 bases, J lost 6 bases, and 16 bases lay in between. The CDR3 loop spans 15 amino acids. DNA of the CDR3: TGTGCCAGCAGCGTAGGGGTAACGGGGTTCGTCGAGCAGTACTTC. It translates to CASSVGVTGFVEQYF. Full variable domain (missing parts from reference TRBV9 and TRBJ2-7): DSGVTQTPKHLITATGQRVTLRCSPRSGDLSVYWYQQSLDQGLQFLIQYYNGEERAKGNILERFSAQQFPDLHSELNLSSLELGDSALYFCASSVGVTGFVEQYFGPGTRLTVT.

The chain is built from TRBV13 and TRBJ2-7; D call uncertain. The CDR3 has 14 amino acids. V was shortened by 3 bases and J by 1 base, with 10 bases between the two germline ends. CDR1 is PRHDT and CDR2 is FYEKMQ in the germline V gene (reference sequence). The CDR3 coding sequence is TGTGCCAGCAGCTTGATTTACCTTTCCTACGAGCAGTACTTC. Translating gives CASSLIYLSYEQYF.

The rearrangement links TRBV4-2 to TRBJ1-1; D may be TRBD1 (5 bases). V was cut by 0 bases and J by 4 bases, with 12 bases left in between. This CDR3 is 15 amino acids long. Per the germline V gene, CDR1 is LGHNA and CDR2 is YNFKEQ. The CDR3 here is CASSQEGQVGTEAFF. The DNA for the CDR3 is TGTGCCAGCAGCCAAGAGGGGCAGGTGGGCACTGAAGCTTTCTTT.

The chain combines TRBV4-1 with TRBJ1-3; D might be TRBD1 (6 bases). V was clipped by 4 bases and J by 0 bases, with 13 bases between them. This CDR3 comprises 16 residues. Germline CDR1 MGHRA, CDR2 YSYEKL. The chain's CDR3 is CASSPRGGISGNTIYF. CDR3 in DNA: TGCGCCAGCAGCCCCCGGGGGGGCATCTCTGGAAACACCATATATTTT.

The J gene is TRBJ2-3, the V gene TRBV19, with 10 bases matching TRBD2. The trim removed 3 bases at V and 4 bases at J, leaving 4 bases unmatched. The CDR3 is 15 amino acids. Germline CDR1 is LNHDA and CDR2 is SQIVND (reference sequence). CDR3 region: CASSMLAGASDTQYF. CDR3 coding DNA: TGTGCCAGTAGTATGCTAGCGGGAGCGTCAGATACGCAGTATTTT.

This clone was counted between two and nine times. J is TRBJ2-7 and V is TRBV7-8; D might be TRBD1 or TRBD2, each matching 6 bases. CDR1 is SGHVS, CDR2 FQNEAQ, per germline. V lost 4 bases to trimming and J lost 0 bases, with 22 bases between them. The CDR3 loop spans 18 amino acids. The CDR3 loop reads CASSSLGGSGGGSYEQYF. DNA for the CDR3: TGTGCCAGCAGCTCTCTAGGGGGGAGTGGGGGTGGCTCCTACGAGCAGTACTTC.

This clone has only a few counts. This rearrangement joins TRBV4-3 to TRBJ2-7; D possibly corresponds to TRBD1 (5 bases). Germline lookup yields CDR1 LGHNA and CDR2 YSLEER. Deletions cut 0 bases from V and 1 base from J, with 7 bases between. This CDR3 is 14 amino acids long. Here the CDR3 reads CASSQDYRSYEQYF. Written as DNA, the CDR3 is TGCGCCAGCAGCCAAGATTACAGGTCCTACGAGCAGTACTTC.

This rearrangement joins TRBV5-4 to TRBJ1-3; D is uncertain. The length of the CDR3 is 15 residues. CDR1 is SGHNT and CDR2 is YYREEE in the germline V gene (reference sequence). With 4 bases removed from V and 0 bases from J, the gap between germline ends came to 11 bases. CDR3 nucleotide sequence: TGTGCCAGCAGCCGAGGACGGGGCTCTGGAAACACCATATATTTT. Amino acids: CASSRGRGSGNTIYF.

The chain has TRBV4-1 and TRBJ1-5; perhaps TRBD1 as D (5 bases). The germline V and J ends were trimmed by 3 bases and 4 bases, with 13 bases remaining between them. This CDR3 has 15 amino acids. Germline V CDR1 and CDR2: MGHRA, YSYEKL. The DNA of the CDR3 is TGCGCCAGCAGCCACAAAGACAGCTCAAATCAGCCCCAGCATTTT. Amino acid sequence: CASSHKDSSNQPQHF.

This chain joins TRBV6-5 and TRBJ1-2; the D is unclear. The CDR3 runs to 13 residues. Per germline, CDR1 MNHEY and CDR2 SVGAGI. Trimming left V 6 bases short and J 7 bases short, with 15 bases between. This CDR3 is CASSRGPVGGYTF. In DNA, the CDR3 is TGTGCCAGCAGCCGAGGGCCGGTCGGTGGCTACACCTTC.

The chain carries TRBV4-3 and TRBJ1-1, with TRBD1 as a possible D gene (5 bases). V lost 1 base to trimming and J lost 1 base, with 10 bases between them. The CDR3 spans 15 residues. Germline CDR1 is LGHNA and CDR2 is YSLEER. The CDR3 loop reads CASSQGRGRNTEAFF. In DNA form, the CDR3 reads TGCGCCAGCAGCCAAGGAAGGGGAAGGAACACTGAAGCTTTCTTT.

This clone was counted once. Germline is not matched at one junction end, which may reflect a read error. This chain connects TRBV2 to TRBJ1-4; the D is unclear. The germline V gene encodes CDR1 SNHLY and CDR2 FYNNEI. The CDR3 has 12 amino acids. The CDR3: CASTGLLRFTIF. CDR3 coding DNA: TGTGCCAGCACCGGACTTCTTCGGTTTACGATTTTT.

The chain uses TRBV4-1 and TRBJ2-5; D might be TRBD1 or TRBD2, each matching 5 bases. Germline values: CDR1 MGHRA, CDR2 YSYEKL. V lost 1 base, J lost 4 bases, and 13 bases lay in between. This CDR3 region has 15 residues. The CDR3 bases are TGCGCCAGCAGCCAAGGGAATTCGGGGCTAGAGACCCAGTACTTC. This codes for CASSQGNSGLETQYF.

J is TRBJ1-3 and V is TRBV7-9, with 7 bases aligning to TRBD1. The trim removed 3 bases at V and 0 bases at J, leaving 8 bases unmatched. The CDR3 runs 17 residues. Germline CDR1 SEHNR, CDR2 FQNEAQ (reference sequence). In DNA form, the CDR3 reads TGTGCCAGCAGCTTCCCGGGACAGCGACTCTCTGGAAACACCATATATTTT. Protein sequence: CASSFPGQRLSGNTIYF.

This clone was recorded once. The V call is TRBV6-6, the J call TRBJ2-7; D not resolved. The germline gives CDR1 MNHNY, CDR2 SVGAGI (reference sequence). The CDR3 totals 15 residues. The V end lost 8 bases, the J end lost 3 bases, and 20 bases lay between the germline ends. CDR3 coding DNA: TGTGCCAGCTCGCGGCAAGGCAGTTTACTCTACGAGCAGTACTTC. Its translation: CASSRQGSLLYEQYF.